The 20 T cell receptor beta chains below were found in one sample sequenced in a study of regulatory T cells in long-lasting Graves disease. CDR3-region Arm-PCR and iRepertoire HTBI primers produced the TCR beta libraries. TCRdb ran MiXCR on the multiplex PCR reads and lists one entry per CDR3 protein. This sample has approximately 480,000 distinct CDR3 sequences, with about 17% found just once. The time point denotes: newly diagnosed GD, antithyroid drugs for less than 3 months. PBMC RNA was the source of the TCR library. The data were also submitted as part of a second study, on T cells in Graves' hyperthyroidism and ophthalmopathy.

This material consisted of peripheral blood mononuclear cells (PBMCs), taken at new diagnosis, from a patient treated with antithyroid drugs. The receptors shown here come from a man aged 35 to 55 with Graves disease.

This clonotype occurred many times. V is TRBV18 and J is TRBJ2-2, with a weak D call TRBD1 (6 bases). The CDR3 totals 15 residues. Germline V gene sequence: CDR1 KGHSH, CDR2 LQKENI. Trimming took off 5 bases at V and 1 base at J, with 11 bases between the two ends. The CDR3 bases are TGTGCCAGCTCATTAGGACAGTTGAACACCGGGGAGCTGTTTTTT. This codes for CASSLGQLNTGELFF.

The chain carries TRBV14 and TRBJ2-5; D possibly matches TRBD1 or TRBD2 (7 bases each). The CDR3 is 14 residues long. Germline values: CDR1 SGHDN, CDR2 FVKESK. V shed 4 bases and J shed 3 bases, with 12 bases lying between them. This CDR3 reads CASSRGGGEETQYF. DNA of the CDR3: TGTGCCAGCAGCCGGGGAGGGGGCGAAGAGACCCAGTACTTC.

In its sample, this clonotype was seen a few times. CDR3 sequence: CASSLAGQGQPQHF. Here the CDR3 DNA reads TGTGCCAGCAGTTTAGCGGGACAGGGTCAGCCCCAGCATTTT. The chain uses TRBV12-3 or TRBV12-4 and TRBJ1-5; 9 nucleotides agree with TRBD1. The V segment lost 0 bases and the J segment 6 bases; nucleotides outside the gene matches: 0. CDR3 length: 14 amino acids.

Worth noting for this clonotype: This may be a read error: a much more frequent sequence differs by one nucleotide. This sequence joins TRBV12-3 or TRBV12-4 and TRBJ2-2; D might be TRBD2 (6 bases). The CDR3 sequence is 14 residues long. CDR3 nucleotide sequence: TGTGCCAGCAGTGTAGAGGCTTACACCGGGGGGCTGTTTTTT. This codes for CASSVEAYTGGLFF.

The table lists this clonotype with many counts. The CDR3 reads CAGRRGAYEQYF. For the CDR3, the DNA is TGTGCCGGAAGGCGGGGGGCCTACGAGCAGTACTTC. The rearrangement uses TRBV30 and TRBJ2-7, with 8 bases fitting TRBD2. The CDR3 is 12 residues long. Looked up from germline, CDR1 is GTSNPN and CDR2 is SVGIG (reference sequence). V lost 8 bases, J lost 2 bases, and 5 bases stayed unmatched.

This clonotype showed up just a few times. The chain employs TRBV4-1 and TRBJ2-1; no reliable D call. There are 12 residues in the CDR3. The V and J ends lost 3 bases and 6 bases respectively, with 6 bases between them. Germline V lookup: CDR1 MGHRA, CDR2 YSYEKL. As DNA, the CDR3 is TGCGCCAGCAGCCACTTGACCAATGAGCAGTTCTTC. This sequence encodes CASSHLTNEQFF.

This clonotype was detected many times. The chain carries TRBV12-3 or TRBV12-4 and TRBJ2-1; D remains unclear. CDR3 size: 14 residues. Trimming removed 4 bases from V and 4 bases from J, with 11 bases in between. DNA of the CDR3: TGTGCCAGCAGTTCTGACCTCTCTTACAATGAGCAGTTCTTC. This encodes CASSSDLSYNEQFF.

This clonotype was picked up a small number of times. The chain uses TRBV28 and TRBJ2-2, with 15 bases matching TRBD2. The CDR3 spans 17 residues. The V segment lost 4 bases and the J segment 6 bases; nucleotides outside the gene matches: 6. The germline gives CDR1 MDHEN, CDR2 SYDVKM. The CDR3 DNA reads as TGTGCCAGCAGTTCTCTAGGACTAGCGGGAGGGCCCGGGGAGCTGTTTTTT. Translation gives CASSSLGLAGGPGELFF.

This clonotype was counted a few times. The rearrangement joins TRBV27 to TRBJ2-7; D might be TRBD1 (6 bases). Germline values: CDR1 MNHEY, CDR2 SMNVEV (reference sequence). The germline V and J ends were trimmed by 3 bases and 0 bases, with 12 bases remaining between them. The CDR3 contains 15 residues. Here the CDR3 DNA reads TGTGCCAGCAGTTTCGGGACAAGGGTCTCCTACGAGCAGTACTTC. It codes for CASSFGTRVSYEQYF.

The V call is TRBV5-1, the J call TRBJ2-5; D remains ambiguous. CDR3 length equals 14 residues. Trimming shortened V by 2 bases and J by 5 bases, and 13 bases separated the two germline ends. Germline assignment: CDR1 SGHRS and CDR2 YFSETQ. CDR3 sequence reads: CASSLTRAEETQYF. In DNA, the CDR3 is TGCGCCAGCAGCTTAACTCGGGCGGAGGAGACCCAGTACTTC.

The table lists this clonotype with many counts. The CDR3 DNA follows: TGCAGTGCGCGGGACAGGGGAATAAGCTACACCTTC. Translated, it gives CSARDRGISYTF. The chain carries TRBV20-1 and TRBJ1-2; 10 bases map to TRBD1. The germline V gene encodes CDR1 DFQATT and CDR2 SNEGSKA (reference sequence). After removal of 6 bases from V and 9 bases from J, the junction contained 7 bases not matched to a gene. The CDR3 runs 12 residues.

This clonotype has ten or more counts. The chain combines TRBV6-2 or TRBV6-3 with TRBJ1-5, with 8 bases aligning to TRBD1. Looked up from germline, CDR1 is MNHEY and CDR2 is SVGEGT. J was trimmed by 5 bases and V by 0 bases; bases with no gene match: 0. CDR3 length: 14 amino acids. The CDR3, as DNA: TGTGCCAGCAGTTACTCGACAGGGGATCAGCCCCAGCATTTT. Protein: CASSYSTGDQPQHF.

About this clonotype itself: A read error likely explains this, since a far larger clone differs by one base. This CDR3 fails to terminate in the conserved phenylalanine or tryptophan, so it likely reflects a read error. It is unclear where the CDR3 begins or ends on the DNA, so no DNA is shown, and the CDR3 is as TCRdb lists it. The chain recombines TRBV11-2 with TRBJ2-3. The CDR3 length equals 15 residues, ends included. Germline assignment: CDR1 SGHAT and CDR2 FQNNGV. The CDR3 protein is CASSLGVIGTYEQYL.

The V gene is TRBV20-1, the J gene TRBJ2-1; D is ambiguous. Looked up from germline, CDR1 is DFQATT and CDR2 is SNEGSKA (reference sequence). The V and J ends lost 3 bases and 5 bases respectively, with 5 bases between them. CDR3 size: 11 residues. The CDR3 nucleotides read TGCAGTGCTAGTAAAAACAATGAGCAGTTCTTC. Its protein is CSASKNNEQFF.

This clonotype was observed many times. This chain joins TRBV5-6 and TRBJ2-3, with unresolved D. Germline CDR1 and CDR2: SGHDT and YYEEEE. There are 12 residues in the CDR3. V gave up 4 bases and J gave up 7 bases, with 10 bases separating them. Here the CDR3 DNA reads TGTGCCAGCAGCATACAGCAAAATACGCAGTATTTT. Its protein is CASSIQQNTQYF.

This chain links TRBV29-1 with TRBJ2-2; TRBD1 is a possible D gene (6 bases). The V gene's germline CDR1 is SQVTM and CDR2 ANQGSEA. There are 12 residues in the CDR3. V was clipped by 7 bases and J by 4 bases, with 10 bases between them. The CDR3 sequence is CSAGQFTGELFF. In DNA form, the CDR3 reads TGCAGCGCCGGACAGTTCACCGGGGAGCTGTTTTTT.

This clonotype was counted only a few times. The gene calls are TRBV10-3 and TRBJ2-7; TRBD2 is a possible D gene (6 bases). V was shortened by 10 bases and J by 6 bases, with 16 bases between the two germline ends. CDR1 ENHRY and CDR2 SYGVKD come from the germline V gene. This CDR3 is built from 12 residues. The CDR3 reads CATYGGPSEQYF. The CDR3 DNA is TGTGCCACCTACGGAGGGCCATCCGAGCAGTACTTC.

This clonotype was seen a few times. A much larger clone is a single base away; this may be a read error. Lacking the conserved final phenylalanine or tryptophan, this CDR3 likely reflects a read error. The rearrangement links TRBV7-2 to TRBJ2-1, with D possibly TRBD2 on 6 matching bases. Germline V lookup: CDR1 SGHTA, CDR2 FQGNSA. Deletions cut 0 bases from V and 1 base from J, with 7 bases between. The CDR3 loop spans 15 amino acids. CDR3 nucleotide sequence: TGTGCCAGCAGCTTAGCGGCGGGGTCCTACAATGAGCAGTTCCTC. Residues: CASSLAAGSYNEQFL.

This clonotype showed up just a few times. The CDR3 loop is CASSPIRQGRLPEKLFF. CDR3 coding DNA: TGTGCCAGCAGTCCGATCCGGCAGGGGAGGTTACCAGAAAAACTGTTTTTT. The genes are TRBV27 and TRBJ1-4; D is perhaps TRBD1 (6 bases). Germline V gene data show CDR1 as MNHEY and CDR2 as SMNVEV (reference sequence). The CDR3 runs to 17 residues. Trimming left V 5 bases short and J 8 bases short, with 24 bases between.

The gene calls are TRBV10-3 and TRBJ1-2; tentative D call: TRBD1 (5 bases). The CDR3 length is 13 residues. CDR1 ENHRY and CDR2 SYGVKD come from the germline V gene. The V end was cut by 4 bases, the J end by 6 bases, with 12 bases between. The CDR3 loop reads CAISVPGGDGYTF. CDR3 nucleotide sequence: TGTGCCATCAGTGTGCCCGGGGGAGATGGCTACACCTTC.